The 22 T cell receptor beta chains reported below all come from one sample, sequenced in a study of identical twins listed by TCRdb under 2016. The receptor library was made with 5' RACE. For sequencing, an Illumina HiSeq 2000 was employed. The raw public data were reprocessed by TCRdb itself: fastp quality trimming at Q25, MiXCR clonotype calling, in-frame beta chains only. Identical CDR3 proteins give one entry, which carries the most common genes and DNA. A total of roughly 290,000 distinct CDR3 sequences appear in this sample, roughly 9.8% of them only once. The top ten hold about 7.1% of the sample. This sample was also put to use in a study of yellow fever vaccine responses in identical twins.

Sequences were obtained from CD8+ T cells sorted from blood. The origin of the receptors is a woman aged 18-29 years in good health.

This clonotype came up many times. The chain's CDR3 is CASSEWYATKNIQYF. The CDR3 DNA sequence: TGTGCCAGCAGTGAATGGTATGCCACCAAAAACATTCAGTACTTC. The chain couples TRBV2 to TRBJ2-4; no clear D gene. V was pared by 2 bases and J by 2 bases, with 10 bases between. Germline lookup yields CDR1 SNHLY and CDR2 FYNNEI. The CDR3 spans 15 residues.

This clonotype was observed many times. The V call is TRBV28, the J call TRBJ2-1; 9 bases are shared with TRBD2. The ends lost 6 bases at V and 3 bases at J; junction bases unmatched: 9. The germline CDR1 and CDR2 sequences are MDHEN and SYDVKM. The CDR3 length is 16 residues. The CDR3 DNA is TGTGCCAGCAGCGAAATAGCGGGAGCCGACTACAATGAGCAGTTCTTC. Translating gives CASSEIAGADYNEQFF.

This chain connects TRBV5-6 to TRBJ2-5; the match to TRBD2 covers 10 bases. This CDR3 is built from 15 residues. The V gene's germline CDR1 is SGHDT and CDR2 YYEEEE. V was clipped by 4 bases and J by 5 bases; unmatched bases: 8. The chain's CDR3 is CASSAGLASLETQYF. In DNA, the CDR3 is TGTGCCAGCAGCGCGGGACTAGCGTCCCTCGAGACCCAGTACTTC.

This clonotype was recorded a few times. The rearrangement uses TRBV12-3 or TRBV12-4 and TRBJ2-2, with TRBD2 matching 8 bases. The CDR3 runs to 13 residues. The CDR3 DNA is TGTGTGAGCGGGGGTGCGAACACCGGGGAGCTGTTTTTT. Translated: CVSGGANTGELFF.

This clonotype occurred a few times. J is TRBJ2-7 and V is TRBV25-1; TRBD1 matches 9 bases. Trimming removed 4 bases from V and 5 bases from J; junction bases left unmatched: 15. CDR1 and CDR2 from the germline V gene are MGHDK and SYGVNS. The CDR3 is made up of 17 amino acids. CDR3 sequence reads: CASSGRDRVPFLDEQYF. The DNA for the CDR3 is TGTGCCAGCAGTGGCCGGGACAGGGTCCCCTTTTTGGACGAGCAGTACTTC.

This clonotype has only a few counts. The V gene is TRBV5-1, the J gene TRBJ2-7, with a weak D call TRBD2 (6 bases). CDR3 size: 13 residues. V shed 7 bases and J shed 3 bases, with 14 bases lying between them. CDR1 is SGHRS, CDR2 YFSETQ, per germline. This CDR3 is CASSGGDRYEQYF. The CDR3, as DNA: TGCGCCAGCTCGGGCGGGGACCGCTACGAGCAGTACTTC.

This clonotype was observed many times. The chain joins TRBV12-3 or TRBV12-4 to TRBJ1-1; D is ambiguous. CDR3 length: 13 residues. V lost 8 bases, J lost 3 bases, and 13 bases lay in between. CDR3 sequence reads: CASRLGLYTEAFF. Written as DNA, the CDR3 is TGTGCCAGCCGTCTGGGGTTGTACACTGAAGCTTTCTTT.

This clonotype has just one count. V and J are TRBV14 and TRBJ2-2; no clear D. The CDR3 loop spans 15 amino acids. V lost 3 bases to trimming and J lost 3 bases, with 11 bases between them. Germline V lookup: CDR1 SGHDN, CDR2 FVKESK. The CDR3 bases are TGTGCCAGCAGCCACGCTAGTCTACACACCGGGGAGCTGTTTTTT. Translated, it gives CASSHASLHTGELFF.

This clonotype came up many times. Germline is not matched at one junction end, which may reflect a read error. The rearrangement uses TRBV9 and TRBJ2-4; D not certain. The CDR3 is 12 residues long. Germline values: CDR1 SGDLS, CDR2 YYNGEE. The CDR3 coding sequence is TGTGCCAGCAGCGTAGTTAATAAGACATGGGACTTC. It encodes CASSVVNKTWDF.

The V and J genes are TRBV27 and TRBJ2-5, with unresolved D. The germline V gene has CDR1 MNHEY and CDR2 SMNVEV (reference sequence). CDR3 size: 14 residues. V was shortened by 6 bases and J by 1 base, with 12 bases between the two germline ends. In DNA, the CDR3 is TGTGCCAGCAGCGCGGACGGCCCCCAAGAGACCCAGTACTTC. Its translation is CASSADGPQETQYF.

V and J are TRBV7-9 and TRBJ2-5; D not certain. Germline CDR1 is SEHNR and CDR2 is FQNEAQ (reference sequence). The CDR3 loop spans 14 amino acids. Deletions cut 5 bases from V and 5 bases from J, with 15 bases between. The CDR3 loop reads CASSPSDSRETQYF. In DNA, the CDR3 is TGTGCCAGCAGCCCGAGTGACTCTAGGGAGACCCAGTACTTC.

This chain's CDR3 is CSVDRGQPLDEQFF. The CDR3 DNA is TGCAGCGTCGACAGGGGACAACCTCTCGATGAGCAGTTCTTC. V gene TRBV29-1 combines with J gene TRBJ2-1, with 8 bases aligning to TRBD1. Germline V CDR1 and CDR2: SQVTM, ANQGSEA. The CDR3 is 14 amino acids. V lost 6 bases, J lost 8 bases, and 12 bases stayed unmatched.

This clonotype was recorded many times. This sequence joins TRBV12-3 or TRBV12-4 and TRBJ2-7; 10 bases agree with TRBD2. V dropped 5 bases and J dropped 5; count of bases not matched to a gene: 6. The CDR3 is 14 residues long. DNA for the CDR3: TGTGCCAGCAGTCCCGGACTAGCGGTAAACGAGCAGTACTTC. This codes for CASSPGLAVNEQYF.

The CDR3 DNA follows: TGTGCCAGCAGTTTGCAGGGACCGTCTGGGGCCAACGTCCTGACTTTC. It encodes CASSLQGPSGANVLTF. This chain connects TRBV25-1 to TRBJ2-6; perhaps D is TRBD1 or TRBD2 (5 bases each). CDR3 size: 16 residues. Per the germline V gene, CDR1 is MGHDK and CDR2 is SYGVNS. V lost 5 bases and J 1 base, leaving 12 bases between the germline ends.

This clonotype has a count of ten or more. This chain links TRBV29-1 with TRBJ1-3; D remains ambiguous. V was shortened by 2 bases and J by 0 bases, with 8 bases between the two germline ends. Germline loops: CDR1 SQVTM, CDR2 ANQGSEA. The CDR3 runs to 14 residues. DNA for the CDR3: TGCAGCGTTGAAAGGACGGACTCTGGAAACACCATATATTTT. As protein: CSVERTDSGNTIYF.

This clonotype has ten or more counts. The CDR3 loop reads CAIKGQGLPRGDTDTQYF. The CDR3 DNA reads TGTGCCATCAAAGGACAAGGCCTCCCGCGGGGGGACACAGATACGCAGTATTTT. The rearrangement links TRBV10-3 to TRBJ2-3; 8 bases match TRBD2. CDR3 length: 18 amino acids. After removal of 7 bases from V and 2 bases from J, the junction contained 17 bases not matched to a gene. Germline V gene sequence: CDR1 ENHRY, CDR2 SYGVKD.

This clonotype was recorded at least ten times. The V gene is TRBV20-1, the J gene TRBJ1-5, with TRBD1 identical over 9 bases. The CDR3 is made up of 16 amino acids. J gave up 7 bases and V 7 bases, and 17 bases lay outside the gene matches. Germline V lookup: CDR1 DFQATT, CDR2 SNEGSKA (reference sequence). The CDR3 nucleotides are TGCAGTGGCAAGGAAAGGGGGACAGGGTTCGACCAGCCCCAGCATTTT. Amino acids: CSGKERGTGFDQPQHF.

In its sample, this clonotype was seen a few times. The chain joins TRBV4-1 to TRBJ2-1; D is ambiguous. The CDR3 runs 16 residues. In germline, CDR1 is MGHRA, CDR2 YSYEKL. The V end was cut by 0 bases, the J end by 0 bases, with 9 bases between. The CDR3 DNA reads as TGCGCCAGCAGCCAAGATCGGTTGATCTCCTACAATGAGCAGTTCTTC. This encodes CASSQDRLISYNEQFF.

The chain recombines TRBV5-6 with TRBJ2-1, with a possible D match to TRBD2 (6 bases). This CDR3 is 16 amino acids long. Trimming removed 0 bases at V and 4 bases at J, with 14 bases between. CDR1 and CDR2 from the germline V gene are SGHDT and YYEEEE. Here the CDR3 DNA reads TGTGCCAGCAGCTTGGGTGGGGACTTTTTGTACAATGAGCAGTTCTTC. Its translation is CASSLGGDFLYNEQFF.

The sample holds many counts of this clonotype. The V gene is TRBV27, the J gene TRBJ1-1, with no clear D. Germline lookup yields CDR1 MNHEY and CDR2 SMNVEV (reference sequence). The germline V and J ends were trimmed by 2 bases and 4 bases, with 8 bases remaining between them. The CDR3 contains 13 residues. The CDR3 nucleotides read TGTGCCAGCAGTTTAGCGGGGTCCACTGAAGCTTTCTTT. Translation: CASSLAGSTEAFF.

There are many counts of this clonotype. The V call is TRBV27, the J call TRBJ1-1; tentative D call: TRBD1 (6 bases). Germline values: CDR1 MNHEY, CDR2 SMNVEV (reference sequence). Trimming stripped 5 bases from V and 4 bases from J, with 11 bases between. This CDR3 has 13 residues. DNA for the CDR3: TGTGCCAGCAGTCAGGGGTGGGGCACTGAAGCTTTCTTT. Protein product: CASSQGWGTEAFF.

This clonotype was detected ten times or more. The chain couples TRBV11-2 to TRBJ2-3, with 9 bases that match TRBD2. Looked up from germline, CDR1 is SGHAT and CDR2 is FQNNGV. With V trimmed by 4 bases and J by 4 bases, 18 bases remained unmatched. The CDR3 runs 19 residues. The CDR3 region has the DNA TGTGCCAGCAGCTCGTTTGGTAGCGGGAGTCTTCCAAGCGCAGATACGCAGTATTTT. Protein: CASSSFGSGSLPSADTQYF.